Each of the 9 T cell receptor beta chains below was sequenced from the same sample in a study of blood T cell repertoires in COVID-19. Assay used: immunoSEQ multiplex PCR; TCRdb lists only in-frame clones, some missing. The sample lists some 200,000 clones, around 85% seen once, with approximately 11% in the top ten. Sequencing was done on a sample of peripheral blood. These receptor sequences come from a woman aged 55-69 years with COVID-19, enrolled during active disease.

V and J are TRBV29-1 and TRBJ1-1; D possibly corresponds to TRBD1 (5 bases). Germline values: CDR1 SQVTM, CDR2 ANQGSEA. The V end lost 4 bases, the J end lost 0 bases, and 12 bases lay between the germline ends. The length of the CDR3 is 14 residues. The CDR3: CSVVIDSVNTEAFF. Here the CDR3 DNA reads TGCAGCGTTGTAATCGACAGCGTGAACACTGAAGCTTTCTTT.

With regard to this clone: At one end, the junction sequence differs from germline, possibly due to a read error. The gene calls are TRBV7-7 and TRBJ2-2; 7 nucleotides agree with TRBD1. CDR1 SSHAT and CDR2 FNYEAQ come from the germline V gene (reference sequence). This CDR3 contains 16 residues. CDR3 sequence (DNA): TGTGCTAGCAGCTTAGAAGGGACAGCAAACACCGGGGAGCTGTTTTTT. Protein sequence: CASSLEGTANTGELFF.

CDR3 DNA: TGTGCCAGCAGCCTGGCATTAGGGGGTAACACCGGGGAGCTGTTTTTT. Protein: CASSLALGGNTGELFF. The gene calls are TRBV5-6 and TRBJ2-2; the D gene is possibly TRBD1 (6 bases). The CDR3 totals 16 residues. Germline CDR1 reads SGHDT; CDR2 reads YYEEEE. Trimming cost V 4 bases and J 2 bases, with 15 bases left between them.

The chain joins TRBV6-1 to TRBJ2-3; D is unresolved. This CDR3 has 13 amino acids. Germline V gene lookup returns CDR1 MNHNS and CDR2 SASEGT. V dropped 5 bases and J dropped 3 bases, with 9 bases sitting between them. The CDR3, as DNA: TGTGCCAGCAGTTGGCCTGGTACAGATACGCAGTATTTT. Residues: CASSWPGTDTQYF.

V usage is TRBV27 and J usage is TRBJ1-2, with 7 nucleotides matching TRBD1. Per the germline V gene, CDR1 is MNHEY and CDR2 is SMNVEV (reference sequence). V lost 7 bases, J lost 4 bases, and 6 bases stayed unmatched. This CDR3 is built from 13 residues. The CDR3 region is CASKEGATYGYTF. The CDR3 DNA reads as TGTGCCAGCAAGGAGGGGGCTACCTATGGCTACACCTTC.

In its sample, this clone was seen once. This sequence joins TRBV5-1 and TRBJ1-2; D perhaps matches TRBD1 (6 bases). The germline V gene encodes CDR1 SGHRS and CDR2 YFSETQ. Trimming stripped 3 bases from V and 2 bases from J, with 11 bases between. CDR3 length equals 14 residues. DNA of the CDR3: TGCGCCAGCAGCTCATCAGGGGAAAACTATGGCTACACCTTC. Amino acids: CASSSSGENYGYTF.

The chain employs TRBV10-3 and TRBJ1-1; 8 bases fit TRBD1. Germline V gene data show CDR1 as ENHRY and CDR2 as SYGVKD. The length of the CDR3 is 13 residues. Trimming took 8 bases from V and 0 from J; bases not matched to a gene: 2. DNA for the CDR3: TGTGCCATCCGACAGGGGATGAACACTGAAGCTTTCTTT. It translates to CAIRQGMNTEAFF.

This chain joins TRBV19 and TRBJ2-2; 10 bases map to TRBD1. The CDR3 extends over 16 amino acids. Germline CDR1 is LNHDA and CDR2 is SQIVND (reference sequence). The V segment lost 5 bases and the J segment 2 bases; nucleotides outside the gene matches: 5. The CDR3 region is CASSRGTGANTGELFF. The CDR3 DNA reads TGTGCCAGTAGTCGGGGGACAGGGGCCAACACCGGGGAGCTGTTTTTT.

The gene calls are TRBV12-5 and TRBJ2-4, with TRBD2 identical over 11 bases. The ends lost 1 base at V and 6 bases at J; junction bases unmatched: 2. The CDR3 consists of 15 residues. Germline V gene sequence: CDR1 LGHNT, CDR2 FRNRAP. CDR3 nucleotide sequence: TGTGCTAGTGGTTTGGGAACTAGCGGGGGAAACATTCAGTACTTC. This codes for CASGLGTSGGNIQYF.